A single sample gave rise to the 8 T cell receptor beta chains below, sequenced in a study of T cells after yellow fever vaccination. One entry per CDR3 protein, called by TCRdb with MiXCR from the 5' RACE reads. The table includes roughly 310,000 distinct CDR3 sequences, roughly 8.7% detected once. This specimen consisted of PBMCs, obtained on the day of the first yellow fever vaccination. The receptor set was obtained from a young man who received the YFV17D yellow fever vaccine.

This clonotype was detected a few times. This sequence joins TRBV28 and TRBJ1-1; D remains ambiguous. Germline lookup yields CDR1 MDHEN and CDR2 SYDVKM. The CDR3 length is 11 residues. The germline V and J ends were trimmed by 4 bases and 4 bases, with 4 bases remaining between them. Here the CDR3 DNA reads TGTGCCAGCAGTTCATCCACTGAAGCTTTCTTT. It yields the protein CASSSSTEAFF.

The rearrangement joins TRBV2 to TRBJ1-2; D is ambiguous. Trimming cost V 7 bases and J 5 bases, with 14 bases left between them. Germline V CDR1 and CDR2: SNHLY, FYNNEI. CDR3 size: 13 residues. CDR3 sequence reads: CASKGLDSYGYTF. CDR3 in DNA: TGTGCCAGCAAGGGCCTCGATTCATATGGCTACACCTTC.

Only a few counts were recorded for this clonotype. The chain combines TRBV5-6 with TRBJ1-2; perhaps TRBD1 as D (6 bases). The germline V gene has CDR1 SGHDT and CDR2 YYEEEE. Trimming removed 3 bases at V and 5 bases at J, with 11 bases between. The CDR3 is made up of 13 amino acids. As DNA, the CDR3 is TGTGCCAGCAGCTATCTAACAGGGTATGGCTACACCTTC. Its translation: CASSYLTGYGYTF.

The sample holds a few counts of this clonotype. This CDR3 is CASSLEGPSGTEAFF. As DNA, the CDR3 is TGTGCCAGCAGCTTGGAGGGGCCTTCGGGCACTGAAGCTTTCTTT. V gene TRBV5-4 combines with J gene TRBJ1-1; D perhaps matches TRBD1 (5 bases). The length of the CDR3 is 15 residues. Trimming stripped 0 bases from V and 4 bases from J, with 13 bases between. Germline CDR1 is SGHNT and CDR2 is YYREEE (reference sequence).

This clonotype turned up a few times. This chain joins TRBV24-1 and TRBJ2-6; no definite D call. This CDR3 is 14 amino acids long. V was cut by 2 bases and J by 2 bases, with 3 bases left in between. From germline, CDR1 is KGHDR and CDR2 SFDVKD. CDR3 sequence: CATSDSTGANVLTF. In DNA form, the CDR3 reads TGTGCCACCAGTGATTCTACTGGGGCCAACGTCCTGACTTTC.

This clonotype was observed a single time. CDR3 DNA: TGTGCCTGGGCGACTAGGGGCCGCTACAATGAGCAGTTCTTC. It specifies CAWATRGRYNEQFF. The chain couples TRBV30 to TRBJ2-1; perhaps TRBD2 as D (6 bases). Between the trimmed V and J ends, which lost 5 bases and 3 bases, there was a span of 14 bases. Germline CDR1 GTSNPN, CDR2 SVGIG (reference sequence). CDR3 length equals 14 residues.

This rearrangement joins TRBV11-2 to TRBJ2-5; 7 bases match TRBD1. The CDR3 is 14 amino acids. Germline CDR1 reads SGHAT; CDR2 reads FQNNGV. Trimming at V came to 5 bases and at J to 2 bases, leaving 5 bases not matched to a gene. The CDR3, as DNA: TGTGCCAGCAGCAGGGGGCCCCCACAAGAGACCCAGTACTTC. Translation gives CASSRGPPQETQYF.

This clonotype has just a few counts. The chain recombines TRBV4-1 with TRBJ1-1; 10 bases are a match to TRBD1. Per germline, CDR1 MGHRA and CDR2 YSYEKL. The CDR3 sequence is 18 residues long. V shed 0 bases, J shed 3 bases, and the junction held 10 bases outside the gene matches. The CDR3 loop reads CASSQEPRTGGIYTEAFF. As DNA, the CDR3 is TGCGCCAGCAGCCAAGAACCGAGGACAGGGGGAATCTACACTGAAGCTTTCTTT.